This record covers a single T cell receptor beta chain. The data originate from a study of blood T cell repertoires in COVID-19. Unmatched junction bases numbered 16, after V lost 4 bases and J lost 2 bases. The CDR3 sequence is 19 residues long. The germline gives CDR1 LNHDA, CDR2 SQIVND (reference sequence). Profiled with immunoSEQ multiplex PCR; TCRdb holds only in-frame clones, not every one. This sample yields about 200,000 clones, of which around 92% are seen a single time; over 7% belongs to the top ten. Recovery among Cohort 3 donors was established by two negative PCRs, clearance, or symptom resolution.

The V gene is TRBV19, the J gene TRBJ1-2; 10 nucleotides agree with TRBD1. Specimen: PBMCs or T cells enriched from blood (not recorded which). The TCR originated in a woman between 18 and 29 years old who had recovered from COVID-19. CDR3 DNA sequence: TGTGCCAGTAGTAAGATCCGTCCCGGGACAGGGGAAGGAAACTATGGCTACACCTTC. Its translation is CASSKIRPGTGEGNYGYTF. The variable domain in full, completed from reference TRBV19 and TRBJ1-2, reads DGGITQSPKYLFRKEGQNVTLSCEQNLNHDAMYWYRQDPGQGLRLIYYSQIVNDFQKGDIAEGYSVSREKKESFPLTVTSAQKNPTAFYLCASSKIRPGTGEGNYGYTFGSGTRLTVV.